Listed below are T cell receptor beta chains from one sample, sequenced in a study of identical twins. TCRdb re-called the 5' RACE reads through MiXCR, storing one row per CDR3 protein. The data show 750,000 to 950,000 distinct CDR3 sequences, 9% to 15% seen once. The data were also submitted as part of a second study, on yellow fever vaccine responses in identical twins.

Sequencing used PBMCs. Receptors originate from a woman aged 18 to 35 in good health. The CDR3 runs from the conserved cysteine through the conserved F or W. Some rows mark clone size as missing; the rest say once, few, many or name a class of expanded clone.

v_call,clone_size,cdr3_length,cdr3_aa
TRBV7-8,few,15,CASSVGQGATGELFF
TRBV5-1,few,15,CASSLGGTSGHEQYF
TRBV20-1,-,13,CSASGRTQETQYF
TRBV3-1,many,14,CASSQQGNTGELFF
TRBV12-3/TRBV12-4,few,14,CASSLWDNKETQYF
TRBV7-2,-,15,CASSSRIANTGELFF
TRBV10-1,-,14,CASSESITPDTQYF
TRBV20-1,-,16,CSARDWRTISYNEQFF
TRBV28,-,15,CASRPGHTSGNTIYF
TRBV10-3,few,16,CAISESTGGLNTEAFF